This paragraph reports one TCR beta chain. The clone's antigen remains unknown. It has no much larger one-base neighbor in the sample; base qualities were not kept. The CDR3 regions of human TCRbeta chains were subjected to immunosequencing. The study's own analysis went as follows. Repertoire TCRs were matched against a reference library of SARS-CoV-2-specific TCRs generated with the MIRA antigen-specificity platform. Breadth was defined as the fraction of unique TCRs that were SARS-CoV-2-associated. Depth was defined as the fraction of total T cells that were SARS-CoV-2-associated. Each spike-specific TCR was assigned to its reactive spike region and to a CD4 or CD8 class using the MIRA data. Log10-transformed breadth and depth values were compared by one-way ANOVA with Sidak's multiple comparisons tests. TCRdb provides this immuneACCESS table in a form limited to in-frame rearrangements. Some clones are lacking; in checked studies, under half of them reflect an unresolved V gene, and why the rest are absent is not known. For V, J and clone size, that table is used; D and trimming come from the DNA. The sample yields 100,000 to 150,000 clones; about 87% were counted once. In total, the top ten clones hold around 5% of the sample.

There are 13 amino acids in the CDR3, from cysteine to phenylalanine inclusive. The retained sequence is limited to the CDR3, 39 bases, with the frame set at the first base. Here V drops 6 bases and J drops 5 bases, and the junction holds 7 bases not matched to any gene. The source of the sample is a study of T cell responses to AZD1222 COVID-19 vaccine (dated by TCRdb to about 2021). About the investigation overall: AZD1222 recipients whose second dose came at about 4 weeks and those whose second dose came at about 12 weeks were combined into one group, since spike-specific TCR depth and breadth did not differ between the two schedules. A total of over 230 trial participants underwent TCR sequencing, of whom approximately 210 received two doses of AZD1222 and some 26 received two doses of the MenACWY control vaccine. Enrollment into the trials was organized by age into subgroups of 18-55, 56-69 and 70-plus years, and those subgroups contained roughly 140, 27 and 60 TCR-sequenced participants, respectively. Overall results and qualifications from the work: A significant rise in spike-specific TCR breadth and depth was observed after two AZD1222 doses relative to day 0 and relative to MenACWY recipients. CD4 TCRs associated with the vaccine covered the entire spike protein, and the dominant responses were in regions 160-218 and 743-854. In the small 56-69-year group, the increase in depth fell short of significance, most likely because of low power. Epitopes outside the regions mutated in the B.1.351 and B.1.1.7 variants were reportedly recognized by nearly half of the unique spike-specific TCRs. Because no samples from the day 14 peak response were available, repertoires could be characterized only after the peak T cell response. Participants were mostly white British, with more females than males. The authors suggested clonal diversity may have been underestimated. Conclusions about previously exposed vaccinees are limited because only a handful of AZD1222 recipients were SARS-CoV-2 seropositive at baseline.

The meaning of the sample's time point label: baseline before first vaccination. Vaccinee samples came from UK trials COV001 and COV002, including a single-blind randomized controlled phase 2/3 trial of AZD1222 (ChAdOx1 nCoV-19) in healthy adults. Trial participant PBMC samples were collected at day 0 and day 28 after the second dose for TCRbeta chain sequencing. In this chain, TRBV12-3 or TRBV12-4 is recombined with TRBJ2-7, with 7 bases aligning to TRBD2. This receptor was identified in an adult in good health. Here the sequenced sample was peripheral blood, taken on day 0 of AZD1222 vaccination. Read as DNA, the sequence is TGTGCCAGCAGCCTACTAGCGATCCACGAGCAGTACTTC. Translation gives CASSLLAIHEQYF.